This T cell receptor beta chain was obtained from a study of response to subunit inactivated influenza vaccine. TCRdb re-called the RT-PCR reads through MiXCR, storing one row per CDR3 protein. The repertoire holds a few hundred thousand distinct CDR3 sequences, with around a fifth as singletons. This clonotype was recorded a few times. What it binds is unknown. Whole-study findings and limits: It was suggested by the authors that few new T cells are recruited by each seasonal influenza vaccination.

This TCR was recovered from a man in his fifties or sixties who received an inactivated influenza vaccine. The specimen was PBMCs from blood, collected less than 22 months after vaccination.

Here the CDR3 DNA reads TGCAGCGTTGATGAACAGACTAACACTGAAGCTTTCTTT. Residues: CSVDEQTNTEAFF. V is TRBV29-1 and J is TRBJ1-1; no clear D. The CDR3 totals 13 residues. V was pared by 3 bases and J by 2 bases, with 10 bases between. Germline CDR1 SQVTM, CDR2 ANQGSEA.